The 13 T cell receptor beta chains below were found in one sample sequenced in a study of Ad26.COV2.S vaccination and SARS-CoV-2 variants. TCRdb's table, derived via immunoSEQ multiplex PCR, lists solely in-frame clones and lacks some. In the table there are about 330,000 clones, 85% to 90% of which are singletons. Treatment denoted: some 20 received Ad26.COV2.S at low or high dose, single or two shots; about five received placebo; per-sample allocation not given. Sampling was done on day 63 after the first vaccine or placebo injection. The specimen was peripheral blood, collected in a trial of Ad26.COV2.S vaccine versus placebo. The receptors stem from a person aged 18 to 65 who received the Ad26.COV2.S COVID-19 vaccine or a placebo.

The chain joins TRBV7-9 to TRBJ1-2, with 8 bases that match TRBD1. The CDR3 length is 15 residues. Losses at the gene ends were 0 bases for V and 4 bases for J; bases not matched to a gene: 4. Per germline, CDR1 SEHNR and CDR2 FQNEAQ (reference sequence). The CDR3 nucleotides are TGTGCCAGCAGCTTAGCGGCAGGGGGCCCCTATGGCTACACCTTC. This gives the protein CASSLAAGGPYGYTF.

The chain links TRBV30 to TRBJ2-3; D is unclear. The CDR3 is 13 residues long. V lost 1 base and J 2 bases, leaving 7 bases between the germline ends. CDR1 is GTSNPN and CDR2 is SVGIG in the germline V gene (reference sequence). CDR3: CAWSDRFTDTQYF. DNA for the CDR3: TGTGCCTGGAGTGATAGATTCACAGATACGCAGTATTTT.

This clone was found a few times. The rearrangement joins TRBV7-2 to TRBJ1-6, with TRBD1 identical over 7 bases. Trimming at V came to 5 bases and at J to 3 bases, leaving 7 bases not matched to a gene. The CDR3 runs 16 residues. Per germline, CDR1 SGHTA and CDR2 FQGNSA. The CDR3 coding sequence is TGTGCCAGCAGCCAAGAGGGGACAGTCTATAATTCACCCCTCCACTTT. Its translation: CASSQEGTVYNSPLHF.

This clone has only one observation. The chain links TRBV19 to TRBJ1-3, with D possibly being TRBD1 (5 bases). V lost 3 bases and J 2 bases, leaving 14 bases between the germline ends. CDR1 is LNHDA and CDR2 is SQIVND in the germline V gene (reference sequence). CDR3 length equals 16 residues. CDR3 region: CASSISPWDAGNTIYF. The CDR3 DNA reads as TGTGCCAGTAGTATTAGCCCCTGGGACGCTGGAAACACCATATATTTT.

The chain is built from TRBV7-3 and TRBJ1-5; D remains unclear. Trimming left V 6 bases short and J 4 bases short, with 10 bases between. The CDR3 is 13 amino acids. Germline V gives CDR1 SGHTA, CDR2 FQGTGA. CDR3 loop: CASSGGRNQPQHF. CDR3 DNA: TGTGCCAGCAGTGGAGGGCGTAATCAGCCCCAGCATTTT.

The genes are TRBV15 and TRBJ2-2; either TRBD1 or TRBD2 may fit D (5 bases each). CDR1 and CDR2 (germline): LNHNV, YYDKDF (reference sequence). This CDR3 spans 17 amino acids. V shed 1 base and J shed 0 bases, with 12 bases lying between them. The CDR3 protein is CATSRAGTQTNTGELFF. The CDR3 DNA reads TGTGCCACCAGCAGAGCCGGGACCCAGACGAACACCGGGGAGCTGTTTTTT.

This chain connects TRBV18 to TRBJ1-4; no reliable D call. V lost 3 bases and J 9 bases, leaving 8 bases between the germline ends. Germline V gene lookup returns CDR1 KGHSH and CDR2 LQKENI. The CDR3 runs to 12 residues. The chain's CDR3 is CASSPDSKKLFF. The CDR3 DNA is TGTGCCAGCTCACCCGATTCGAAAAAACTGTTTTTT. The full variable domain, its missing parts supplied by reference TRBV18 and TRBJ1-4, is NAGVMQNPRHLVRRRGQEARLRCSPMKGHSHVYWYRQLPEEGLKFMVYLQKENIIDESGMPKERFSAEFPKEGPSILRIQQVVRGDSAAYFCASSPDSKKLFFGSGTQLSVL.

The chain combines TRBV7-2 with TRBJ1-3; D is uncertain. The germline CDR1 and CDR2 sequences are SGHTA and FQGNSA. This CDR3 is 15 amino acids long. Trimming left V 2 bases short and J 0 bases short, with 8 bases between. In DNA, the CDR3 is TGTGCCAGCAGCTTACAGGCTGTCTCTGGAAACACCATATATTTT. The encoded protein is CASSLQAVSGNTIYF.

The chain has TRBV9 and TRBJ1-1; tentatively, D is TRBD1 (6 bases). The V gene's germline CDR1 is SGDLS and CDR2 YYNGEE. This CDR3 has 14 amino acids. The V end lost 6 bases, the J end lost 0 bases, and 12 bases lay between the germline ends. The CDR3 loop is CASTKGGLNTEAFF. CDR3 nucleotides: TGTGCCAGCACCAAAGGGGGGCTGAACACTGAAGCTTTCTTT.

CDR3 sequence: CASSLADTNTYGYTF. The CDR3 nucleotides read TGTGCCAGCAGCTTAGCGGACACCAATACCTATGGCTACACCTTC. V is TRBV7-9 and J is TRBJ1-2; a possible D gene is TRBD1 (5 bases). This CDR3 contains 15 residues. V gave up 0 bases and J gave up 4 bases, with 12 bases separating them. From germline, CDR1 is SEHNR and CDR2 FQNEAQ (reference sequence). Looking up the rest from reference TRBV7-9 and TRBJ1-2 gives the full variable domain: DTGVSQNPRHKITKRGQNVTFRCDPISEHNRLYWYRQTLGQGPEFLTYFQNEAQLEKSRLLSDRFSAERPKGSFSTLEIQRTEQGDSAMYLCASSLADTNTYGYTFGSGTRLTVV.

The chain recombines TRBV27 with TRBJ2-1, with a weak D call TRBD2 (5 bases). Germline CDR1 is MNHEY and CDR2 is SMNVEV (reference sequence). V gave up 5 bases and J gave up 5 bases, with 16 bases separating them. The CDR3 is 15 residues long. CDR3 DNA: TGTGCCAGCAGTCCCCTACTAGACTATAACAATGAGCAGTTCTTC. This encodes CASSPLLDYNNEQFF.

To note about this clone: The identical CDR3 is also encoded by other nucleotide sequences in the sample. V is TRBV5-1 and J is TRBJ2-3; 9 bases align to TRBD1. Unmatched junction bases numbered 6, after V lost 4 bases and J lost 3 bases. Germline loops: CDR1 SGHRS, CDR2 YFSETQ. The length of the CDR3 is 15 residues. The CDR3 protein is CASSPQGARTDTQYF. CDR3 sequence (DNA): TGCGCCAGCAGCCCACAGGGGGCGCGGACAGATACGCAGTATTTT.

The chain links TRBV9 to TRBJ2-2, with D hard to call. The CDR3 spans 13 residues. Germline V gives CDR1 SGDLS, CDR2 YYNGEE. V lost 3 bases to trimming and J lost 4 bases, with 7 bases between them. CDR3 bases: TGTGCCAGCAGCGGGACGGCCACCGGGGAGCTGTTTTTT. Translating gives CASSGTATGELFF.